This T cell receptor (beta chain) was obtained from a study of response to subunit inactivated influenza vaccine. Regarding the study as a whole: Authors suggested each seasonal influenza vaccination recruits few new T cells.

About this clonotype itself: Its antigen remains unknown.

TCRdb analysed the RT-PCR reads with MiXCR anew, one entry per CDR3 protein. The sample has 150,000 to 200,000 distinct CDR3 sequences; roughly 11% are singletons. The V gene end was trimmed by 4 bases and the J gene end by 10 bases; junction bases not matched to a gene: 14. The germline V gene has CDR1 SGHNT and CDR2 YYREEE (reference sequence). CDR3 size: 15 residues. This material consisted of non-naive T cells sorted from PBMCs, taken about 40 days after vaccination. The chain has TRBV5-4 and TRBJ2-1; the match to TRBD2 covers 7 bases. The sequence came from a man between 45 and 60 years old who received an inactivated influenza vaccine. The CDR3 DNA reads TGTGCCAGCAGCCCCACGACTAGCTCGAGGGCGGAGCAGTTCTTC. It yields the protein CASSPTTSSRAEQFF.